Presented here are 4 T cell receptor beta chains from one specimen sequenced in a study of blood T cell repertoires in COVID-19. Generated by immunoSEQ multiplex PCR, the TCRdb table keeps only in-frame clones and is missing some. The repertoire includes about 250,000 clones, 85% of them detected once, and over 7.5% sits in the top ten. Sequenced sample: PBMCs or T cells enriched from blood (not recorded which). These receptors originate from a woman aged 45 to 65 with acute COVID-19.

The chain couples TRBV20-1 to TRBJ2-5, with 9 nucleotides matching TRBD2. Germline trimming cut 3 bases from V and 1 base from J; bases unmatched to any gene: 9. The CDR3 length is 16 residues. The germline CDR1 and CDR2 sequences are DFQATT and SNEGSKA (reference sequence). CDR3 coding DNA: TGCAGTGCTAGTGGAATTAGCGGGAGCTCCCAAGAGACCCAGTACTTC. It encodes CSASGISGSSQETQYF.

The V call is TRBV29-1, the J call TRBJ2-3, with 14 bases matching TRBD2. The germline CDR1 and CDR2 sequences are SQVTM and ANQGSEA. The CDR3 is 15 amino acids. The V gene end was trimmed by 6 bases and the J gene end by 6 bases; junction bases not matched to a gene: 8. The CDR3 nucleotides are TGCAGCGTCTCGACTAGCGGGGGGGCCGGGGATACGCAGTATTTT. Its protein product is CSVSTSGGAGDTQYF.

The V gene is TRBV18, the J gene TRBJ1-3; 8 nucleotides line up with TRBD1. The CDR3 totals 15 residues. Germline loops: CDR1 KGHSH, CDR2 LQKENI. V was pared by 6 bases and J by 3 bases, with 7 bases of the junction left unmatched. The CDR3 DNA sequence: TGTGCCAGCTCTCCGGACAGGGAGTTTGGAAACACCATATATTTT. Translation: CASSPDREFGNTIYF.

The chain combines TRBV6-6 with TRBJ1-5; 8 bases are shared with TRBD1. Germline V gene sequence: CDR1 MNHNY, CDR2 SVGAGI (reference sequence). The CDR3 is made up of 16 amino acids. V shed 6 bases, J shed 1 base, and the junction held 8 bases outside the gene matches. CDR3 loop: CASSPTGVKSNQPQHF. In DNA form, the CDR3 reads TGTGCCAGCAGCCCGACAGGGGTAAAGAGCAATCAGCCCCAGCATTTT.